The following is a T cell receptor (beta chain) sequence with its context. While infection was still active, Seattle patients were enrolled and then followed longitudinally. This sample was included in a study of blood T cell repertoires in COVID-19. Study information: COVID-19 samples, acute and convalescent, were from the United States, Italy and Spain. From T cells, B-cell-depleted T cells, or PBMCs came the material, which was cDNA or gDNA.

In the original workflow: Nucleated cell counts were estimated from reference gene primer amplification. Clones were read by immunoSEQ multiplex PCR, and TCRdb kept only the in-frame ones, dropping some. V, J and clone size are taken as reported in that table, and D and trimming were inferred from the DNA itself. The repertoire consists of about 230,000 clones, with about nine tenths occurring once and the leading ten covering around 10%. CDR1 SNHLY and CDR2 FYNNEI come from the germline V gene. Trimming took 2 bases from V and 0 from J, leaving 11 bases between them. CDR3 length: 16 residues. This TCR was recovered from a man in his fifties or sixties with COVID-19, enrolled during active disease. V is TRBV2 and J is TRBJ1-5; the D gene is possibly TRBD1 (6 bases). The sequencing sample was made of peripheral blood. The CDR3, as DNA: TGTGCCAGCAGTGAATTTACAGGGATTAGCAATCAGCCCCAGCATTTT. Protein product: CASSEFTGISNQPQHF.